These 7 T cell receptor beta chains share one sample of origin, sequenced in a study of CD8+CD57+ T cells in acquired aplastic anemia. It was genomic DNA that served as the template for profiling TCR beta VDJ and CDR3. Each CDR3 protein gets one entry after TCRdb re-called the reads with MiXCR. The sample contains some 120,000 distinct CDR3 sequences, 40% to 60% of which appear only once. Sample: sorted CD4+, CD8+, or CD8+CD57+ T cells (not recorded which) from PBMCs. The receptor set was obtained from a human donor in good health, serving as a control.

Notes on this clonotype: With a much larger clone just one base away, this may be a read error. The CDR3 carries no conserved terminal phenylalanine or tryptophan, so it likely arises from a read error. The chain has TRBV9 and TRBJ1-3, with D maybe TRBD1 (6 bases). CDR1 is SGDLS and CDR2 is YYNGEE in the germline V gene. Deletions cut 0 bases from V and 3 bases from J, with 16 bases between. This CDR3 is 17 amino acids long. Here the CDR3 reads CASSVGGGRGLGNTIYL. Here the CDR3 DNA reads TGTGCCAGCAGCGTAGGCGGCGGCAGGGGACTTGGAAACACCATATATCTT.

In its sample, this clonotype was seen many times. The gene calls are TRBV7-9 and TRBJ1-1; D is undetermined. Per the germline V gene, CDR1 is SEHNR and CDR2 is FQNEAQ (reference sequence). CDR3 length equals 13 residues. Trimming pared 5 bases from V and 0 bases from J, leaving 7 bases between. The CDR3 DNA sequence: TGTGCCAGCAGCCTACACATGAACACTGAAGCTTTCTTT. Translated, it gives CASSLHMNTEAFF.

CDR3 loop: CASSPKAPSITSYNEQFF. Written as DNA, the CDR3 is TGTGCCAGCAGTCCGAAGGCCCCTTCGATTACCTCCTACAATGAGCAGTTCTTC. The chain couples TRBV2 to TRBJ2-1, with no clear D. The germline CDR1 and CDR2 sequences are SNHLY and FYNNEI. The V end lost 5 bases, the J end lost 0 bases, and 20 bases lay between the germline ends. The CDR3 spans 18 residues.

This clonotype was seen more than once but under ten times. This sequence joins TRBV5-4 and TRBJ2-6, with D possibly matching TRBD1 (6 bases). The V end was cut by 0 bases, the J end by 2 bases, with 15 bases between. The CDR3 is 18 amino acids. CDR1 is SGHNT and CDR2 is YYREEE in the germline V gene (reference sequence). Here the CDR3 reads CASSLAFDRWAGANVLTF. For the CDR3, the DNA is TGTGCCAGCAGCTTGGCGTTCGACAGGTGGGCTGGGGCCAACGTCCTGACTTTC.

The chain joins TRBV5-1 to TRBJ2-5, with 14 bases identical to TRBD2. The CDR3 length is 16 residues. With 3 bases clipped from V and 2 bases from J, the junction kept 3 bases outside the gene matches. Germline assignment: CDR1 SGHRS and CDR2 YFSETQ. The CDR3 DNA sequence: TGCGCCAGCAGCTCCGGACTAGCGGGGGGACAAGAGACCCAGTACTTC. It translates to CASSSGLAGGQETQYF.

The sample holds many counts of this clonotype. V and J are TRBV27 and TRBJ1-1, with no clear D. The V and J ends lost 6 bases and 0 bases respectively, with 11 bases between them. The CDR3 has 14 residues. Germline V gene data show CDR1 as MNHEY and CDR2 as SMNVEV (reference sequence). CDR3 in DNA: TGTGCCAGCAGCTTAAATCGATTGAACACTGAAGCTTTCTTT. Translated: CASSLNRLNTEAFF.

This sequence joins TRBV19 and TRBJ1-2, with TRBD1 matching over 12 bases. The CDR3 contains 15 residues. J was trimmed by 2 bases and V by 4 bases; bases with no gene match: 2. Per germline, CDR1 LNHDA and CDR2 SQIVND (reference sequence). This CDR3 reads CASSTGTGGNYGYTF. The CDR3, as DNA: TGTGCCAGTAGTACCGGGACAGGGGGCAACTATGGCTACACCTTC.